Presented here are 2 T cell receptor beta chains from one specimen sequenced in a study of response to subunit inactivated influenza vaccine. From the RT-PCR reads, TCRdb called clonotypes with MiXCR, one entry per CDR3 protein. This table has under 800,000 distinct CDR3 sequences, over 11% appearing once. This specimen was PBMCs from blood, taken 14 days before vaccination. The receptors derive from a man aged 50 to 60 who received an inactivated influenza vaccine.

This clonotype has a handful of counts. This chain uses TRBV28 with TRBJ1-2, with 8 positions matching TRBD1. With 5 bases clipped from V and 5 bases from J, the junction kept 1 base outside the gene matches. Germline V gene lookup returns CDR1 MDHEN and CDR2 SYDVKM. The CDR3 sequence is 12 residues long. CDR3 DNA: TGTGCCAGCAGTGGACAGGGATATGGCTACACCTTC. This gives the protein CASSGQGYGYTF.

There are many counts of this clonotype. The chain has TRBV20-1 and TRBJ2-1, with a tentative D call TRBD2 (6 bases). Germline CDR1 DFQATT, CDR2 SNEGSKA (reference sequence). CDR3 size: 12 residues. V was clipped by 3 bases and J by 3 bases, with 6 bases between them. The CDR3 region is CSASGGYNEQFF. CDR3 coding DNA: TGCAGTGCTAGCGGGGGCTACAATGAGCAGTTCTTC.